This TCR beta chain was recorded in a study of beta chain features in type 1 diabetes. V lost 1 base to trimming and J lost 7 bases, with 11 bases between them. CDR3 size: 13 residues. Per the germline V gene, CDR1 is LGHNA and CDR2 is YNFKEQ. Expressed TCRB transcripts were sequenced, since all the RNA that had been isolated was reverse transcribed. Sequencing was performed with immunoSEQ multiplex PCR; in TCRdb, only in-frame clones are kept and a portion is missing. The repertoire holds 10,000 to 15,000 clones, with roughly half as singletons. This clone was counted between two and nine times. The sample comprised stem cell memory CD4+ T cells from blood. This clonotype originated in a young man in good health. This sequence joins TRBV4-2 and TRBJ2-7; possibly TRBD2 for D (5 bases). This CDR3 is CASSQGGGGEQYF. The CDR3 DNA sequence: TGTGCCAGCAGCCAAGGAGGAGGCGGGGAGCAGTACTTC.